In its sample, the clone carrying this T cell receptor (beta chain) was seen many times. With 3 bases removed from V and 3 bases from J, the gap between germline ends came to 10 bases. CDR3 size: 13 residues. Germline CDR1 and CDR2: DFQATT and SNEGSKA (reference sequence). From the RT-PCR reads, TCRdb called clonotypes with MiXCR, one entry per CDR3 protein. The sample yields approximately 730,000 distinct CDR3 sequences, over 11% seen once. The sample originates from a study of response to subunit inactivated influenza vaccine. The starting material was PBMCs from blood, obtained 14 to 15 days before vaccination. This chain links TRBV20-1 with TRBJ2-3; D may be TRBD1 (6 bases). The sequence was collected from a man in his fifties who received an inactivated influenza vaccine. CDR3 bases: TGCAGTGCTAGCGAAACAGGGACAGATACGCAGTATTTT. This encodes CSASETGTDTQYF.